The clone carrying this T cell receptor beta chain was seen just once. Antigen specificity is unknown. This CDR3 has 15 residues. The germline V gene encodes CDR1 MNHEY and CDR2 SMNVEV (reference sequence). V lost 5 bases to trimming and J lost 0 bases; unmatched junction nucleotides: 7. TCRdb independently ran MiXCR on the 5' RACE reads; one entry per CDR3 protein. This sample yields 150,000 to 200,000 distinct CDR3 sequences, of which roughly 28% are seen a single time; 12% belongs to the top ten. These data come from a study of T-cell memory formation after mild COVID-19. At the level of the study: TCR clustering was largely donor specific.

Study observations and caveats: Pre-infection memory showed some responding clones, and this suggested that cross-reactive memory joined.

The gene calls are TRBV27 and TRBJ2-7, with TRBD1 matching 7 bases. Sequenced: PBMCs or a T cell subset sorted from them (not recorded which). The receptor was isolated from an adult woman who had mild COVID-19 (a few samples of this study predate the infection). Cell type and time point are not known. For the CDR3, the DNA is TGTGCCAGCAGTCTGACGTGGGACAGCTCCTACGAGCAGTACTTC. It yields the protein CASSLTWDSSYEQYF.